These T cell receptor beta chains were read from a single sample in a study of T cells in Graves' hyperthyroidism and ophthalmopathy. TCRdb used MiXCR to reprocess the multiplex PCR reads, holding one entry per CDR3 protein. The table lists roughly 580,000 distinct CDR3 sequences, approximately 13% of them singletons, with roughly 6.2% in the top ten. Sequenced: blood. These receptors originate from a woman in her twenties or thirties with Graves' hyperthyroidism that later progressed to Graves' ophthalmopathy. Both conserved end residues are trimmed from each CDR3.

V,CDR3
TRBV28,ASSTQRGALNQPQH
TRBV20-1,SPRYGTDTQY
TRBV9,ASSVDSGEAGGYT
TRBV20-1,SARALGGRVTQY
TRBV28,ASTNQGGNQPQH
TRBV12-3/TRBV12-4,ASSYGQGAQY
TRBV25-1,ASSKAFGDEQF
TRBV12-3/TRBV12-4,ASSSTLPGTGGRWPQH
TRBV7-7,ASSLDGNYNEQF
TRBV11-2,ASSLVWGSSWNTEAF
TRBV5-4,ASRAGWASTDTQY
TRBV2,ASTSLQSNSLGYEQY
TRBV27,ASSLLSTENYGYT
TRBV14,ASSLFQGAGNEQF
TRBV20-1,SASPGQGSF
TRBV2,ASSVQGRGNTGELF
TRBV9,ASSAGQGRQY
TRBV9,ASSAGVGETQY
TRBV29-1,SVSAPDTQY
TRBV25-1,ASSESGGRRVRTTQETQY
TRBV6-2/TRBV6-3,ASRSDRGSTDTQY
TRBV12-3/TRBV12-4,ASSLNRADGYT
TRBV24-1,ATSDNSGTGNYEQY
TRBV19,ASTEYLNGGGDQPQH
TRBV6-2/TRBV6-3,ASRLPNVALNEQF
TRBV28,ASSRSPNSQNQPQH
TRBV9,ASSKGASYEQY
TRBV27,ASFQSESSYNEQF
TRBV5-1,ASSPASGRTNTQY
TRBV27,ASRGPAGVTYEQY
TRBV11-2,ASSFARQGIYEQY
TRBV5-6,ASSPTGTGEETQY
TRBV20-1,SATRTSYADTQY
TRBV25-1,ASLGISSYNEQF
TRBV28,ASSLGRSGEAF
TRBV19,ASSTGIGAKNIQY
TRBV12-3/TRBV12-4,ASSFTTEAF